Shown below are 15 T cell receptor beta chains from a single sample sequenced in a study of T cell repertoires in cytomegalovirus infection. TCRdb processed the reads anew with MiXCR; each CDR3 protein has one entry. The table has 740,000 or so distinct CDR3 sequences, about a third seen once; the top ten hold roughly 2.9%. The material sequenced was PBMCs. The receptor source for this set is a human donor in good health (CMV status not recorded). Some clones in this sample may be carry-over from other donors' samples.

This clonotype occurred a few times. J is TRBJ1-3 and V is TRBV11-2, with TRBD1 as a possible D gene (6 bases). Germline CDR1 reads SGHAT; CDR2 reads FQNNGV. This CDR3 region has 17 residues. Trimming took 0 bases from V and 2 from J, leaving 14 bases between them. In nucleotides, the CDR3 is TGTGCCAGCAGCTTAGAACACACAGGGTACGCTGGAAACACCATATATTTT. This codes for CASSLEHTGYAGNTIYF.

Many counts were recorded for this clonotype. The J gene is TRBJ1-1, the V gene TRBV7-6, with 7 bases matching TRBD1. The CDR3 is 13 residues long. CDR1 is SGHVS and CDR2 is FNYEAQ in the germline V gene. CDR3 coding DNA: TGTGCAACGTCCAGGGGGGAGGACACTGAAGCTTTCTTT. Translation: CATSRGEDTEAFF. The complete variable domain, with remaining parts taken from reference TRBV7-6 and TRBJ1-1, reads GAGVSQSPRYKVTKRGQDVALRCDPISGHVSLYWYRQALGQGPEFLTYFNYEAQQDKSGLPNDRFSAERPEGSISTLTIQRTEQRDSAMYRCATSRGEDTEAFFGQGTRLTVV.

The sample holds many counts of this clonotype. The CDR3 is CASSPPESLAGDGNTGELFF. CDR3 sequence (DNA): TGTGCCAGCAGCCCCCCAGAATCGCTAGCGGGAGACGGGAATACCGGGGAGCTGTTTTTT. This rearrangement joins TRBV7-8 to TRBJ2-2; 10 bases agree with TRBD2. Germline V gives CDR1 SGHVS, CDR2 FQNEAQ. J was trimmed by 5 bases and V by 5 bases; bases with no gene match: 20. The CDR3 loop spans 20 amino acids.

V usage is TRBV7-2 and J usage is TRBJ2-1; D is unresolved. V gave up 1 base and J gave up 4 bases, with 8 bases separating them. This CDR3 comprises 14 residues. The V gene's germline CDR1 is SGHTA and CDR2 FQGNSA. The DNA for the CDR3 is TGTGCCAGCAGCTTAGTAGGTCTATACAATGAGCAGTTCTTC. This translates into CASSLVGLYNEQFF.

This clonotype was detected only a few times. The chain uses TRBV20-1 and TRBJ2-7; 7 bases align to TRBD2. The CDR3 spans 16 residues. Unmatched junction bases numbered 14, after V lost 3 bases and J lost 3 bases. The germline V gene encodes CDR1 DFQATT and CDR2 SNEGSKA (reference sequence). The DNA of the CDR3 is TGCAGTGCTAGGGCAGCGGGACTGAAAAATGGCTACGAGCAGTACTTC. Amino acid sequence: CSARAAGLKNGYEQYF.

Turning to this clonotype: A single base separates this from a much larger clone, so it may be a read error. The missing conserved phenylalanine or tryptophan at the end of this CDR3 makes a read error likely. The V gene is TRBV6-6, the J gene TRBJ1-3, with a weak D call TRBD1 (6 bases). Trimming stripped 5 bases from V and 5 bases from J, with 13 bases between. CDR1 and CDR2 from the germline V gene are MNHNY and SVGAGI (reference sequence). The CDR3 length is 14 residues. CDR3 residues: CASSAGQWRNTIYL. The CDR3 coding sequence is TGTGCCAGCAGTGCGGGACAATGGAGAAACACCATATATTTG.

The chain couples TRBV14 to TRBJ2-4; D gene unclear. This CDR3 is built from 16 residues. CDR1 and CDR2 (germline): SGHDN, FVKESK. Trimming shortened V by 1 base and J by 3 bases, and 13 bases separated the two germline ends. The CDR3 DNA sequence: TGTGCCAGCAGCCAAGCAGCGTGGGTGCTCAAAAACATTCAGTACTTC. Translated: CASSQAAWVLKNIQYF.

V is TRBV7-4 and J is TRBJ2-7; no clear D. The CDR3 runs to 21 residues. Looked up from germline, CDR1 is SGHVT and CDR2 is SQSDAQ. V lost 3 bases and J lost 5, with 35 bases in between. The CDR3 reads CASSFSPETLTVTLRCDEQYF. The CDR3 nucleotides are TGTGCCAGCAGCTTTAGTCCCGAGACCTTGACGGTAACCCTACGGTGTGACGAGCAGTACTTC.

With respect to this clonotype: An end of the junction does not agree with germline; a read error may underlie this. The chain joins TRBV25-1 to TRBJ2-6; the D call may be TRBD1 or TRBD2 (5 bases each). Germline-derived CDR1 and CDR2 are MGHDK and SYGVNS. The CDR3 has 13 amino acids. Here the CDR3 reads CASSGSGANGLTF. Written as DNA, the CDR3 is TGTGCCAGCAGTGGATCCGGGGCCAACGGCCTGACTTTC.

The genes are TRBV11-2 and TRBJ2-1; D not resolved. Germline V lookup: CDR1 SGHAT, CDR2 FQNNGV. The CDR3 runs to 13 residues. The V and J ends lost 1 base and 5 bases respectively, with 6 bases between them. The CDR3 nucleotides read TGTGCCAGCAGCTTAGCCCCAAACAATGAGCAGTTCTTC. It codes for CASSLAPNNEQFF.

This clonotype was counted only a few times. J is TRBJ2-1 and V is TRBV7-9, with 9 bases lining up with TRBD2. The V and J ends lost 1 base and 7 bases, in that order; junction bases with no gene match: 5. Germline V gene data show CDR1 as SEHNR and CDR2 as FQNEAQ (reference sequence). This CDR3 has 15 amino acids. This chain's CDR3 is CASSLDGTSINEQFF. The DNA for the CDR3 is TGTGCCAGCAGCTTAGATGGGACTAGCATAAATGAGCAGTTCTTC. The variable domain in full, with the rest retrieved from reference TRBV7-9 and TRBJ2-1, is DTGVSQNPRHKITKRGQNVTFRCDPISEHNRLYWYRQTLGQGPEFLTYFQNEAQLEKSRLLSDRFSAERPKGSFSTLEIQRTEQGDSAMYLCASSLDGTSINEQFFGPGTRLTVL.

The chain has TRBV5-1 and TRBJ2-3; TRBD1 is a possible D gene (5 bases). Deletions cut 1 base from V and 4 bases from J, with 13 bases between. Germline CDR1 and CDR2: SGHRS and YFSETQ. The CDR3 sequence is 15 residues long. CDR3 protein: CASSLYQGVPDTQYF. CDR3 DNA: TGCGCCAGCAGCTTGTACCAGGGCGTCCCAGATACGCAGTATTTT.

This CDR3 reads CASSDGQSNQPQHF. The CDR3 DNA sequence: TGTGCCAGCAGTGACGGACAGAGCAATCAGCCCCAGCATTTT. The V and J genes are TRBV6-1 and TRBJ1-5; possibly TRBD1 for D (6 bases). This CDR3 is built from 14 residues. V lost 3 bases to trimming and J lost 1 base, with 7 bases between them. Germline V gene lookup returns CDR1 MNHNS and CDR2 SASEGT.

The chain carries TRBV4-1 and TRBJ2-5; 7 bases are shared with TRBD1. The CDR3 has 17 residues. J lost 1 base, V lost 0 bases, and 8 bases had no gene match. Germline V gene lookup returns CDR1 MGHRA and CDR2 YSYEKL. The CDR3 is CASSQDRGTAIQETQYF. The CDR3 region has the DNA TGCGCCAGCAGCCAAGATAGGGGGACAGCCATCCAAGAGACCCAGTACTTC.

This clonotype was observed a few times. J is TRBJ1-2 and V is TRBV12-3 or TRBV12-4; TRBD1 matches at 9 bases. This CDR3 region has 15 residues. J was trimmed by 5 bases and V by 7 bases; bases with no gene match: 11. The chain's CDR3 is CASNSDRGNSYGYTF. CDR3 bases: TGTGCCAGCAACTCTGACAGGGGGAATAGTTATGGCTACACCTTC.